A selection of T cell receptor beta chains follows, all from one sample in a study of blood T cell repertoires in COVID-19. Sequencing was performed with immunoSEQ multiplex PCR; in TCRdb, only in-frame clones are kept and a portion is missing. The sample has about 270,000 clones; around 93% are singletons. The source material was PBMCs or T cells enriched from blood (not recorded which). The receptors originated from a man in his forties who had been exposed to COVID-19. The CDR3 runs from the conserved cysteine through the conserved F or W. The size entry is marked missing in some rows and otherwise reads once, few, many or a size class.

clone_size	v_call	j_call	cdr3_aa
-	TRBV27	TRBJ2-2	CASSLGQRTGELFF
-	TRBV28	TRBJ2-5	CASRDPGRETQYF
-	TRBV6-4	TRBJ2-2	CASSLAGQYGELFF
-	TRBV5-1	TRBJ1-1	CASSLATGINTEAFF
-	TRBV28	TRBJ2-3	CASSLGRGWPDTQYF
-	TRBV6-5	TRBJ2-3	CASRILEFSDTQYF
-	TRBV18	TRBJ2-1	CASSPAGNYNEQFF
once	TRBV29-1	TRBJ1-2	CSVESKAVYGYTF
-	TRBV7-6	TRBJ1-1	CASSSSQGAETEAFF
-	TRBV11-2	TRBJ2-7	CASTSGSTYEQYF
-	TRBV29-1	TRBJ2-3	CSVDGLLAGSPDTQYF